This TCR beta chain was sequenced for a study of technical replicates of blood from a handful of donors. Produced via immunoSEQ multiplex PCR; TCRdb's table is partial and in-frame only. The sample yields fewer than 100,000 clones, about 91% seen once. The CDR3 covers 17 residues. Per germline, CDR1 SGDLS and CDR2 YYNGEE. The V segment lost 3 bases and the J segment 0 bases; nucleotides outside the gene matches: 6. The material sequenced was T cells isolated from PBMCs. This receptor was taken from a human donor in good health. The rearrangement uses TRBV9 and TRBJ2-2; TRBD1 aligns across 9 bases. The CDR3 spells CASSAPRDRANTGELFF. For the CDR3, the DNA is TGTGCCAGCAGCGCCCCCCGGGACAGGGCGAACACCGGGGAGCTGTTTTTT.